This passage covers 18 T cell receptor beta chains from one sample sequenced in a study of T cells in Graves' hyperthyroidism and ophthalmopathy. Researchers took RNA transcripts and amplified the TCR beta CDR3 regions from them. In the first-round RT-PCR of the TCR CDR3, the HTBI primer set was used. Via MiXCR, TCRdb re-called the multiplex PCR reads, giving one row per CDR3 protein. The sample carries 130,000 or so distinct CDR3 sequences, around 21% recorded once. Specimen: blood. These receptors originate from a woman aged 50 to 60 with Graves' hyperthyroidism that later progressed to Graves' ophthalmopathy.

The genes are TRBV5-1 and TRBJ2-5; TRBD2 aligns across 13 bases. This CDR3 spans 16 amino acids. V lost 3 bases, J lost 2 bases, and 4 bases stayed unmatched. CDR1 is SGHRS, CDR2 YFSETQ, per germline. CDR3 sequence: CASSSGTSGVQETQYF. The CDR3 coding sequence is TGCGCCAGCAGCTCCGGGACTAGCGGGGTTCAAGAGACCCAGTACTTC.

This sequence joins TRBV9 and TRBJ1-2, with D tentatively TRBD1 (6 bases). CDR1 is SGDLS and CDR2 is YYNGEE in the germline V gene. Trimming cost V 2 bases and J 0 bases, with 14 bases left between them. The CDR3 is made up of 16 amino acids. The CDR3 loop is CASSVQAGTSNYGYTF. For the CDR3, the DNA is TGTGCCAGCAGCGTCCAGGCCGGGACATCTAACTATGGCTACACCTTC.

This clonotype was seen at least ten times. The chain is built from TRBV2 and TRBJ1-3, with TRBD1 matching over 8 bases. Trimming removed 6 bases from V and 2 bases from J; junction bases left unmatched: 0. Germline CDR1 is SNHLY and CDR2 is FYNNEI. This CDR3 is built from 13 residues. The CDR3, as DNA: TGTGCCAGCAGGACAGGGGCTGGAAACACCATATATTTT. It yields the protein CASRTGAGNTIYF.

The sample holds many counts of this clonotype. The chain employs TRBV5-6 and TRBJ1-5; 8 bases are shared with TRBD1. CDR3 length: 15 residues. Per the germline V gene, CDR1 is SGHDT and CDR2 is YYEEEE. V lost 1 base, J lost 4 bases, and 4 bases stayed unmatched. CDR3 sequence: CASSLQGAKNQPQHF. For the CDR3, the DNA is TGTGCCAGCAGCTTGCAGGGGGCCAAGAATCAGCCCCAGCATTTT.

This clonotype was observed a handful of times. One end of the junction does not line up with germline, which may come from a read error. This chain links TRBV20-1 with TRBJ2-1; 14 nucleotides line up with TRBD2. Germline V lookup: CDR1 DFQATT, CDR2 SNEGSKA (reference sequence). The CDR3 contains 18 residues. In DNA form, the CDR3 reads TGCAGTGCTAACCCGGGACTAGCGGGAGCTAGAGGGGTCAATGATCAGTTCTTC. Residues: CSANPGLAGARGVNDQFF.

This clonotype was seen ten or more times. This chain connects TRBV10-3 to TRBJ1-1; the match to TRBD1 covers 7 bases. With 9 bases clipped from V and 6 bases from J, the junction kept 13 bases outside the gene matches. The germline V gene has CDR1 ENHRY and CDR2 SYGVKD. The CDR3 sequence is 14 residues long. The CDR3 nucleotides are TGTGCCATAAAACCCACAGGGGATTCGCCTGAAGCTTTCTTT. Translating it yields CAIKPTGDSPEAFF.

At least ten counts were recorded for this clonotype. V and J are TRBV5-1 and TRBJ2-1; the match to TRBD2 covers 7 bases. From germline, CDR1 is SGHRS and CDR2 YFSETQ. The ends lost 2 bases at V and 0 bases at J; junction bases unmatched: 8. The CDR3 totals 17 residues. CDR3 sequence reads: CASSFGLVIGSYNEQFF. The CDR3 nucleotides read TGCGCCAGCAGCTTCGGACTAGTTATAGGCTCCTACAATGAGCAGTTCTTC.

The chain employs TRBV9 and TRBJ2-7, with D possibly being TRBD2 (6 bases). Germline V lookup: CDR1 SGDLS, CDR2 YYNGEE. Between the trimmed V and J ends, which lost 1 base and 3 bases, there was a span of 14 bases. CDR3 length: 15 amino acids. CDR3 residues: CASSVNGRTHYEQYF. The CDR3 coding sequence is TGTGCCAGCAGCGTAAACGGGAGAACCCACTACGAGCAGTACTTC. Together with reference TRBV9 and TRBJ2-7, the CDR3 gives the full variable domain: DSGVTQTPKHLITATGQRVTLRCSPRSGDLSVYWYQQSLDQGLQFLIQYYNGEERAKGNILERFSAQQFPDLHSELNLSSLELGDSALYFCASSVNGRTHYEQYFGPGTRLTVT.

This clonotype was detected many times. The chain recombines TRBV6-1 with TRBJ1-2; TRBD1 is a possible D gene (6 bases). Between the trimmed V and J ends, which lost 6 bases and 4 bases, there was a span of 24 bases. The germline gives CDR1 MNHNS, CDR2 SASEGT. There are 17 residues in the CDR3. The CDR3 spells CASRPGRTDLGLYGYTF. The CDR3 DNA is TGTGCCAGCAGACCCGGCCGGACAGATCTTGGCCTCTATGGCTACACCTTC.

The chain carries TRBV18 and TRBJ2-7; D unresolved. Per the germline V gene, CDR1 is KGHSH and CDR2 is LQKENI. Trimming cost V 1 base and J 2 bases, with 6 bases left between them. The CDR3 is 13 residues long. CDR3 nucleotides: TGTGCCAGCTCACCACAGGAGACCTACGAGCAGTACTTC. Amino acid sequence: CASSPQETYEQYF.

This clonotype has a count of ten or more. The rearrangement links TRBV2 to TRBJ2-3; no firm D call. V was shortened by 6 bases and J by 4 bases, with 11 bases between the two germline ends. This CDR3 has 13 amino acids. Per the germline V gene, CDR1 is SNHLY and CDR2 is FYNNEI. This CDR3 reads CASRRTESDTQYF. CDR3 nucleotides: TGTGCCAGCAGGCGAACTGAGTCAGATACGCAGTATTTT.

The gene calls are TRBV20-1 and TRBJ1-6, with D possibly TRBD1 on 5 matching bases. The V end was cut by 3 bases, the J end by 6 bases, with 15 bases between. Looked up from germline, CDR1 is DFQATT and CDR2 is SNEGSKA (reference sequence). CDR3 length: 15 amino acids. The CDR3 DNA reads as TGCAGTGCTAGGGCGGCGGTCGGGGGTAATTCACCCCTCCACTTT. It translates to CSARAAVGGNSPLHF.

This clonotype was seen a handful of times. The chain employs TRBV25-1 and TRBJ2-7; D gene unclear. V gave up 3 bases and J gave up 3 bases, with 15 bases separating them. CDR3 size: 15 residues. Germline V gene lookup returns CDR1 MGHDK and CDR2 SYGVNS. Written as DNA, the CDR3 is TGTGCCAGCAGTGATGGAGTTGGCAGAGGCTACGAGCAGTACTTC. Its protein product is CASSDGVGRGYEQYF.

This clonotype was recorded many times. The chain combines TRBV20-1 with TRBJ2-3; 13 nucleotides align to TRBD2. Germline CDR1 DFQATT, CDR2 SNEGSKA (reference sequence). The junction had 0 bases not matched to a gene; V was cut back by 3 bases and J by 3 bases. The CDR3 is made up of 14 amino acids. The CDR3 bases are TGCAGTGCTAGGACTAGCGGGAGGACAGATACGCAGTATTTT. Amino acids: CSARTSGRTDTQYF.

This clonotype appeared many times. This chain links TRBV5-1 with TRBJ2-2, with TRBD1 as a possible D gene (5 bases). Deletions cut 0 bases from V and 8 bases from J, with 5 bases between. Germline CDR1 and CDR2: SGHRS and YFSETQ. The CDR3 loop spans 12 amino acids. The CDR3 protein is CASSLGQGELFF. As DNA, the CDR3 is TGCGCCAGCAGCTTGGGACAGGGGGAGCTGTTTTTT. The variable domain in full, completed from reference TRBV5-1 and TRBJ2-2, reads KAGVTQTPRYLIKTRGQQVTLSCSPISGHRSVSWYQQTPGQGLQFLFEYFSETQRNKGNFPGRFSGRQFSNSRSEMNVSTLELGDSALYLCASSLGQGELFFGEGSRLTVL.

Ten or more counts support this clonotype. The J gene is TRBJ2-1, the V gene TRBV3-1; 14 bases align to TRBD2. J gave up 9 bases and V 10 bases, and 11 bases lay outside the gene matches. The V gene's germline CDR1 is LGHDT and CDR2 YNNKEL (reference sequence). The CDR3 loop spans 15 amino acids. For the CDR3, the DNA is TGTGCCACCCGTCAAGGGACTAGCGGGAGTAGTGAGCAGTTCTTC. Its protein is CATRQGTSGSSEQFF.

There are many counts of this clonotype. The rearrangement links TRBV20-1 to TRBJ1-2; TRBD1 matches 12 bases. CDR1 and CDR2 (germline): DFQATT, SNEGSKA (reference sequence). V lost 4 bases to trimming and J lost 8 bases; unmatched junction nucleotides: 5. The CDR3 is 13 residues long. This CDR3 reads CSATGTGGLGYTF. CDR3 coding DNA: TGCAGTGCTACCGGGACAGGGGGCCTGGGCTACACCTTC.

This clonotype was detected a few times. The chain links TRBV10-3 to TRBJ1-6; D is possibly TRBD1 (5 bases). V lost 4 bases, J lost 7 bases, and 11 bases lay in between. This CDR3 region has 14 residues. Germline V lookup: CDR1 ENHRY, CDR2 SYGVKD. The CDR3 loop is CAISGGERNSPLHF. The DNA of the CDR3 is TGTGCCATCAGTGGGGGGGAGAGGAATTCACCCCTCCACTTT.